The 25 T cell receptor beta chains reported below all come from one sample, sequenced in a study of somatic mutations in cytotoxic T cells in rheumatoid arthritis. Some clones are missing from TCRdb's copy, which holds only in-frame ones; the method was immunoSEQ multiplex PCR. The data hold some 13,000 clones, with 65% to 85% observed a single time. Source material: CD8+ T cells sorted from blood. The source is an adult with rheumatoid arthritis.

By share, this clone ranks as medium-sized. V usage is TRBV14 and J usage is TRBJ2-7; 8 nucleotides agree with TRBD1. CDR3 length equals 15 residues. Germline assignment: CDR1 SGHDN and CDR2 FVKESK. V dropped 4 bases and J dropped 3; count of bases not matched to a gene: 8. CDR3 in amino acids: CASSRVTGADYEQYF. CDR3 coding DNA: TGTGCCAGCAGCCGCGTGACAGGGGCCGACTACGAGCAGTACTTC.

The V call is TRBV15, the J call TRBJ2-7; maybe TRBD2 (6 bases). Germline V CDR1 and CDR2: LNHNV, YYDKDF (reference sequence). CDR3 length equals 13 residues. Trimming pared 6 bases from V and 4 bases from J, leaving 13 bases between. CDR3 sequence (DNA): TGTGCCACCAGTATTCTTGGGGGGTACGAGCAGTACTTC. Translating it yields CATSILGGYEQYF. Supplemented by reference TRBV15 and TRBJ2-7, the full variable domain reads DAMVIQNPRYQVTQFGKPVTLSCSQTLNHNVMYWYQQKSSQAPKLLFHYYDKDFNNEADTPDNFQSRRPNTSFCFLDIRSPGLGDTAMYLCATSILGGYEQYFGPGTRLTVT.

This CDR3 reads CSGNRVAEQFF. In DNA form, the CDR3 reads TGCAGCGGAAACAGGGTGGCTGAGCAGTTCTTC. The chain couples TRBV29-1 to TRBJ2-1, with D maybe TRBD1 (6 bases). The CDR3 extends over 11 amino acids. V dropped 7 bases and J dropped 9 bases, with 13 bases sitting between them. Germline CDR1 SQVTM, CDR2 ANQGSEA.

J is TRBJ1-1 and V is TRBV19; D possibly corresponds to TRBD1 (5 bases). Per germline, CDR1 LNHDA and CDR2 SQIVND (reference sequence). This CDR3 spans 17 amino acids. V gave up 3 bases and J gave up 0 bases, with 17 bases separating them. DNA of the CDR3: TGTGCCAGTAGTATCATAACAGGAGGGGCCATGAACACTGAAGCTTTCTTT. Its translation: CASSIITGGAMNTEAFF.

There are a few counts of this clone. The chain joins TRBV6-4 to TRBJ2-2, with D perhaps assigned TRBD1 or TRBD2 (5 bases each). This CDR3 spans 13 amino acids. V was shortened by 3 bases and J by 3 bases, with 5 bases between the two germline ends. Germline-derived CDR1 and CDR2 are MRHNA and SNTAGT. The CDR3 region is CASSEGDTGELFF. CDR3 DNA sequence: TGTGCCAGCAGTGAGGGGGACACCGGGGAGCTGTTTTTT.

This clone appeared a single time. The rearrangement uses TRBV25-1 and TRBJ2-1, with 7 bases fitting TRBD1. Trimming at V came to 3 bases and at J to 3 bases, leaving 2 bases not matched to a gene. The CDR3 loop spans 14 amino acids. Germline V gene sequence: CDR1 MGHDK, CDR2 SYGVNS. CDR3 protein: CASSDTGVYNEQFF. As DNA, the CDR3 is TGTGCCAGCAGTGATACAGGGGTCTACAATGAGCAGTTCTTC.

CDR3 sequence: CASSLVSGFSYEQYF. The DNA for the CDR3 is TGTGCCAGCAGCTTGGTTAGCGGTTTTTCCTACGAGCAGTACTTC. The chain recombines TRBV5-6 with TRBJ2-7, with a weak D call TRBD2 (6 bases). Germline CDR1 is SGHDT and CDR2 is YYEEEE. The CDR3 is made up of 15 amino acids. Trimming left V 0 bases short and J 1 base short, with 11 bases between. Full variable domain (missing parts from reference TRBV5-6 and TRBJ2-7): DAGVTQSPTHLIKTRGQQVTLRCSPKSGHDTVSWYQQALGQGPQFIFQYYEEEERQRGNFPDRFSGHQFPNYSSELNVNALLLGDSALYLCASSLVSGFSYEQYFGPGTRLTVT.

The gene calls are TRBV4-1 and TRBJ2-1; D is possibly TRBD1 (6 bases). The germline gives CDR1 MGHRA, CDR2 YSYEKL. Trimming left V 4 bases short and J 7 bases short, with 11 bases between. The CDR3 sequence is 13 residues long. This chain's CDR3 is CASSLKQGNEQFF. The CDR3 coding sequence is TGCGCCAGCAGCCTAAAACAGGGAAATGAGCAGTTCTTC.

The DNA for the CDR3 is TGCGCCAGCAGCCAGGACATAGCGGGGGCTCACACAGATACGCAGTATTTT. Translation: CASSQDIAGAHTDTQYF. This chain links TRBV4-1 with TRBJ2-3; TRBD2 aligns across 9 bases. Germline lookup yields CDR1 MGHRA and CDR2 YSYEKL. With V trimmed by 3 bases and J by 2 bases, 9 bases remained unmatched. The CDR3 contains 17 residues.

The CDR3 protein is CASSQDWTASSYEQYF. The CDR3, as DNA: TGTGCCAGCAGCCAAGACTGGACAGCTAGCTCCTACGAGCAGTACTTC. The chain employs TRBV14 and TRBJ2-7, with D maybe TRBD1 (6 bases). The germline V gene has CDR1 SGHDN and CDR2 FVKESK. CDR3 length: 16 amino acids. Trimming took off 0 bases at V and 0 bases at J, with 12 bases between the two ends.

The chain carries TRBV4-1 and TRBJ2-7; 7 nucleotides match TRBD2. CDR1 is MGHRA and CDR2 is YSYEKL in the germline V gene. V was clipped by 4 bases and J by 7 bases; unmatched bases: 4. The CDR3 loop spans 12 amino acids. The DNA for the CDR3 is TGCGCCAGCAGCCGTGGAGCGGGGGAGCAGTACTTC. This codes for CASSRGAGEQYF.

This chain links TRBV6-1 with TRBJ2-3; no definite D call. CDR3 size: 14 residues. Germline assignment: CDR1 MNHNS and CDR2 SASEGT. Trimming took 8 bases from V and 4 from J, leaving 16 bases between them. The CDR3 nucleotides read TGTGCCAGCGTGAATCCGAAGGCTGCAGATACGCAGTATTTT. It translates to CASVNPKAADTQYF.

Only a few counts were recorded for this clone. This chain links TRBV30 with TRBJ1-5, with TRBD1 as a possible D gene (5 bases). V dropped 7 bases and J dropped 4 bases, with 17 bases sitting between them. Germline V CDR1 and CDR2: GTSNPN, SVGIG (reference sequence). The CDR3 is 14 residues long. CDR3 DNA: TGTGCCTTGGGAGGGAATCAGGGAAATCAGCCCCAGCATTTT. This translates into CALGGNQGNQPQHF.

V and J are TRBV19 and TRBJ2-7, with D perhaps TRBD1 or TRBD2 (7 bases each). The V gene's germline CDR1 is LNHDA and CDR2 SQIVND (reference sequence). The CDR3 extends over 15 amino acids. Trimming removed 3 bases at V and 2 bases at J, with 14 bases between. Here the CDR3 reads CASSIGQGGTYEQYF. The DNA of the CDR3 is TGTGCCAGTAGTATCGGCCAGGGGGGGACCTACGAGCAGTACTTC.

The rearrangement links TRBV6-4 to TRBJ2-1, with 8 bases that match TRBD2. The ends lost 2 bases at V and 3 bases at J; junction bases unmatched: 6. Germline CDR1 MRHNA, CDR2 SNTAGT. The length of the CDR3 is 16 residues. The CDR3 here is CASSDGAGGDYNEQFF. As DNA, the CDR3 is TGTGCCAGCAGTGACGGGGCGGGAGGAGACTACAATGAGCAGTTCTTC.

The chain links TRBV27 to TRBJ2-7; 8 bases fit TRBD2. With V trimmed by 4 bases and J by 4 bases, 6 bases remained unmatched. The germline V gene encodes CDR1 MNHEY and CDR2 SMNVEV (reference sequence). This CDR3 contains 14 residues. The CDR3, as DNA: TGTGCCAGCAGTTCGGGACTAGTGGCATACGAGCAGTACTTC. The encoded protein is CASSSGLVAYEQYF.

V and J are TRBV11-2 and TRBJ2-4; either TRBD1 or TRBD2 may supply D (5 bases each). The V end was cut by 5 bases, the J end by 1 base, with 15 bases between. The CDR3 spans 16 residues. Germline loops: CDR1 SGHAT, CDR2 FQNNGV. The CDR3 nucleotides are TGTGCCAGCAGCGCGCCCGGGACGGCGGCCAAAAACATTCAGTACTTC. It encodes CASSAPGTAAKNIQYF.

J is TRBJ2-1 and V is TRBV9; D could derive from TRBD1 or TRBD2 (5 bases each). The V and J ends lost 5 bases and 8 bases respectively, with 11 bases between them. CDR1 is SGDLS, CDR2 YYNGEE, per germline. This CDR3 region has 12 residues. The chain's CDR3 is CASSREGYEQFF. The CDR3 nucleotides read TGTGCCAGCAGTCGAGAGGGGTATGAGCAGTTCTTC.

CDR3 bases: TGTGCCAGCATGGGGGGGGCGTGGGGAAACACCATATATTTT. Amino acids: CASMGGAWGNTIYF. V is TRBV27 and J is TRBJ1-3, with a weak D call TRBD1 (6 bases). V lost 7 bases to trimming and J lost 4 bases, with 14 bases between them. CDR3 size: 14 residues. Germline assignment: CDR1 MNHEY and CDR2 SMNVEV (reference sequence).

This clone was observed a handful of times. The J gene is TRBJ2-7, the V gene TRBV6-1; D is possibly TRBD1 (5 bases). This CDR3 is built from 15 residues. The germline V and J ends were trimmed by 2 bases and 2 bases, with 13 bases remaining between them. Per the germline V gene, CDR1 is MNHNS and CDR2 is SASEGT. This chain's CDR3 is CASSEKESGPYEQYF. The CDR3 DNA is TGTGCCAGCAGTGAAAAGGAATCAGGGCCCTACGAGCAGTACTTC.

This clone was seen a few times. The chain is built from TRBV11-3 and TRBJ2-1; no firm D call. Germline V gene sequence: CDR1 SGHNT, CDR2 YENEEA. V was clipped by 5 bases and J by 4 bases, with 18 bases between them. This CDR3 is 16 amino acids long. The CDR3 DNA is TGTGCCAGCAGCCCGAGATCGGCGGATGAGTACAATGAGCAGTTCTTC. It yields the protein CASSPRSADEYNEQFF.

The chain's CDR3 is CAWRDTGTEAFF. CDR3 bases: TGTGCCTGGAGAGACACGGGCACTGAAGCTTTCTTT. V gene TRBV30 combines with J gene TRBJ1-1, with D unclear. Trimming stripped 3 bases from V and 4 bases from J, with 9 bases between. Germline loops: CDR1 GTSNPN, CDR2 SVGIG (reference sequence). The CDR3 loop spans 12 amino acids.

The CDR3 DNA reads as TGTGCCAGCAGTTTCAGGCAGGGAGGCAATCAGCCCCAGCATTTT. Its protein product is CASSFRQGGNQPQHF. This rearrangement joins TRBV28 to TRBJ1-5; TRBD1 is a possible D gene (5 bases). The CDR3 runs to 15 residues. The ends were cut back, 3 bases at V and 2 bases at J, with 11 bases in the middle. Germline V gene data show CDR1 as MDHEN and CDR2 as SYDVKM.

The V and J genes are TRBV5-1 and TRBJ2-2, with 12 positions matching TRBD1. The CDR3 has 16 amino acids. The germline V gene has CDR1 SGHRS and CDR2 YFSETQ. With V trimmed by 0 bases and J by 7 bases, 4 bases remained unmatched. The CDR3 DNA is TGCGCCAGCAGCTTGGAAGGGACAGGGGGCATCGGGGAGCTGTTTTTT. It specifies CASSLEGTGGIGELFF. Complete variable domain (other parts from reference TRBV5-1 and TRBJ2-2): KAGVTQTPRYLIKTRGQQVTLSCSPISGHRSVSWYQQTPGQGLQFLFEYFSETQRNKGNFPGRFSGRQFSNSRSEMNVSTLELGDSALYLCASSLEGTGGIGELFFGEGSRLTVL.

V usage is TRBV9 and J usage is TRBJ2-1, with D perhaps TRBD1 or TRBD2 (5 bases each). Between the trimmed V and J ends, which lost 3 bases and 2 bases, there was a span of 9 bases. The V gene's germline CDR1 is SGDLS and CDR2 YYNGEE. The CDR3 runs to 14 residues. CDR3 in amino acids: CASSGETAYNEQFF. CDR3 nucleotides: TGTGCCAGCAGCGGGGAGACAGCCTACAATGAGCAGTTCTTC.